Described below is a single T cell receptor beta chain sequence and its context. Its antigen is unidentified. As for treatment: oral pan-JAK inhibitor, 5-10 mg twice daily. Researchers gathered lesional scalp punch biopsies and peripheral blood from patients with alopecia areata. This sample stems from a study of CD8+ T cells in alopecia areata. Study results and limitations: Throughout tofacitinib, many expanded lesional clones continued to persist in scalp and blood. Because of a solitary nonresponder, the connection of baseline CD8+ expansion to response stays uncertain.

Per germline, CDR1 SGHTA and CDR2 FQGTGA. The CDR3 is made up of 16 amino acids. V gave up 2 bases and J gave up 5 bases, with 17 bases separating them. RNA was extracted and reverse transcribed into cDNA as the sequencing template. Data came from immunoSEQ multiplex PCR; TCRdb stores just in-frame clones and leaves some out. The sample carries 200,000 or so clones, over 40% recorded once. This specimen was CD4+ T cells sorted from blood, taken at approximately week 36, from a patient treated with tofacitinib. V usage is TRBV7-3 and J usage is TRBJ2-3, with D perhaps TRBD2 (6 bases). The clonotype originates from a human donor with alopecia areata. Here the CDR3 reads CASSLEAGPAGDTQYF. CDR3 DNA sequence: TGTGCCAGCAGCTTAGAGGCGGGACCCGCCGGAGATACGCAGTATTTT. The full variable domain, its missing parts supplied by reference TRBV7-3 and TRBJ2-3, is GAGVSQTPSNKVTEKGKYVELRCDPISGHTALYWYRQSLGQGPEFLIYFQGTGAADDSGLPNDRFFAVRPEGSVSTLKIQRTERGDSAVYLCASSLEAGPAGDTQYFGPGTRLTVL.